The rows below give T cell receptor beta chains drawn from one sample of a study of blood T cell repertoires in COVID-19. Only in-frame clones appear in the TCRdb table, and some are missing; sequencing was by immunoSEQ multiplex PCR. The table lists approximately 70,000 clones, 90% of them singletons. The sample comprised peripheral blood. The origin of the receptors is a human donor in a cohort sampled during active COVID-19. The CDR3 runs from the conserved cysteine through the conserved F or W. D genes are given only for firm matches. Where a row states a size, it is once, few, many or the class of an expanded clone; other rows omit it.

clone size: .
D gene: TRBD2
V gene: TRBV14
J gene: TRBJ2-5
CDR3 DNA: TGTGCCAGCAGCCAAGGGCGTTTCGGGAGGGCCCAAGAGACCCAGTACTTC
CDR3 protein: CASSQGRFGRAQETQYF

clone size: .
D gene: .
V gene: TRBV6-5
J gene: TRBJ1-1
CDR3 DNA: TGTGCCAGCAAGCTCCGACAGAACACTGAAGCTTTCTTT
CDR3 protein: CASKLRQNTEAFF

clone size: .
D gene: TRBD1
V gene: TRBV25-1
J gene: TRBJ1-3
CDR3 DNA: TGTGCCAGCAGTACCGGGACAGATTTTTCTGGAAACACCATATATTTT
CDR3 protein: CASSTGTDFSGNTIYF

clone size: .
D gene: TRBD1
V gene: TRBV19
J gene: TRBJ2-2
CDR3 DNA: TGTGCCAGTAGTTCGACAGGGGCCGTCGGGGAGCTGTTTTTT
CDR3 protein: CASSSTGAVGELFF

clone size: .
D gene: .
V gene: TRBV5-5
J gene: TRBJ2-7
CDR3 DNA: TGTGCCAGCAGCTTGGGGGCACAGCTTACGATCTCCTACGAGCAGTACTTC
CDR3 protein: CASSLGAQLTISYEQYF

clone size: .
D gene: .
V gene: TRBV9
J gene: TRBJ2-6
CDR3 DNA: TGTGCCAGCAGCCCCGGGAAGATTTCTGGGGCCAACGTCCTGACTTTC
CDR3 protein: CASSPGKISGANVLTF

clone size: .
D gene: TRBD2
V gene: TRBV15
J gene: TRBJ2-6
CDR3 DNA: TGTGCCACCAGCAGAGCCGGGGGGGAAGGGGCCAACGTCCTGACTTTC
CDR3 protein: CATSRAGGEGANVLTF

clone size: .
D gene: .
V gene: TRBV19
J gene: TRBJ2-5
CDR3 DNA: TGTGCCAGTAGTAACCAGGGTTTCGGAGAGACCCAGTACTTC
CDR3 protein: CASSNQGFGETQYF

clone size: .
D gene: TRBD1
V gene: TRBV24-1
J gene: TRBJ2-1
CDR3 DNA: TGTGCCACCAGTGATCAATCGACAGGGGGCGGCTACAATGAGCAGTTCTTC
CDR3 protein: CATSDQSTGGGYNEQFF

clone size: few
D gene: TRBD1
V gene: TRBV7-9
J gene: TRBJ2-7
CDR3 DNA: TGTGCCAGCCTAATGACAGGGTCCTACGAGCAGTACTTC
CDR3 protein: CASLMTGSYEQYF

clone size: .
D gene: .
V gene: TRBV2
J gene: TRBJ2-5
CDR3 DNA: TGTGCCAGCAGTACCCCGGGACTTTTAAGGGAGACCCAGTACTTC
CDR3 protein: CASSTPGLLRETQYF

clone size: .
D gene: .
V gene: TRBV18
J gene: TRBJ1-4
CDR3 DNA: TGTGCCAGCTCACCACCGGAAACAGGTCTAAATGAAAAACTGTTTTTT
CDR3 protein: CASSPPETGLNEKLFF

clone size: .
D gene: TRBD2
V gene: TRBV9
J gene: TRBJ2-1
CDR3 DNA: TGTGCCAGCAGCGTAGGCCGGGCTAGCGGGAGCTCCTACAATGAGCAGTTCTTC
CDR3 protein: CASSVGRASGSSYNEQFF

clone size: once
D gene: .
V gene: TRBV28
J gene: TRBJ1-2
CDR3 DNA: TGTGCCAGCAGTTTATTCGGCCAGGGGTATGGCTACACCTTC
CDR3 protein: CASSLFGQGYGYTF

clone size: .
D gene: .
V gene: TRBV30
J gene: TRBJ2-7
CDR3 DNA: TGTGCCTGGAGTGGGGGCTCTCCCCCCTACGAGCAGTACTTC
CDR3 protein: CAWSGGSPPYEQYF

clone size: .
D gene: .
V gene: TRBV11-2
J gene: TRBJ2-7
CDR3 DNA: TGTGCCAGCAGCTTAGCTCCAGGGATCGACGAGCAGTACTTC
CDR3 protein: CASSLAPGIDEQYF

clone size: .
D gene: TRBD1
V gene: TRBV29-1
J gene: TRBJ1-4
CDR3 DNA: TGCAGCGTTTCACGAGGACAGGGGGCAACTAATGAAAAACTGTTTTTT
CDR3 protein: CSVSRGQGATNEKLFF

clone size: .
D gene: TRBD2
V gene: TRBV3-1/TRBV3-2
J gene: TRBJ2-7
CDR3 DNA: TGTGCCAGCAGCCGGGCCGGTCTAGCGGGGGGGCTCATTCGCTTC
CDR3 protein: CASSRAGLAGGLIRF

clone size: .
D gene: TRBD1
V gene: TRBV5-8
J gene: TRBJ1-2
CDR3 DNA: TGTGCCAGCAGCTTGCCCGCATCCAGGGGGGTTTATGGCTACACCTTC
CDR3 protein: CASSLPASRGVYGYTF

clone size: .
D gene: TRBD1
V gene: TRBV9
J gene: TRBJ2-1
CDR3 DNA: TGTGCCAGCAGCGTAGACGTGAGGGGACAGGGGGGTTACAATGAGCAGTTCTTC
CDR3 protein: CASSVDVRGQGGYNEQFF

clone size: once
D gene: .
V gene: TRBV6-2/TRBV6-3
J gene: TRBJ2-3
CDR3 DNA: TGTGCCAGCAGTTACGATCGCGGCGGAGCTAGCACAGATACGCAGTATTTT
CDR3 protein: CASSYDRGGASTDTQYF

clone size: .
D gene: TRBD1
V gene: TRBV7-3
J gene: TRBJ2-4
CDR3 DNA: TGTGCCAGCAGCCTCCGAGTCCGGGACAGGCCTGGGGCCAAAAACATTCAGTACTTC
CDR3 protein: CASSLRVRDRPGAKNIQYF

clone size: .
D gene: .
V gene: TRBV12-5
J gene: TRBJ1-1
CDR3 DNA: TGTGCTAGTGGTTTTGGCTCAGGGAACACTGAAGCTTTCTTT
CDR3 protein: CASGFGSGNTEAFF

clone size: .
D gene: .
V gene: TRBV19
J gene: TRBJ2-5
CDR3 DNA: TGTGCCAGTAGGGGAAAGACTAGTCATGAGACCCAGTACTTC
CDR3 protein: CASRGKTSHETQYF

clone size: .
D gene: TRBD1
V gene: TRBV25-1
J gene: TRBJ2-5
CDR3 DNA: TGTGCCAGCAGTGATAGGGGGGGGACAGGGGCGGCCCAAGAGACCCAGTACTTC
CDR3 protein: CASSDRGGTGAAQETQYF

clone size: .
D gene: .
V gene: TRBV7-9
J gene: TRBJ2-7
CDR3 DNA: TGTGCCAGCAGCTTAAATGCGGGGATAAGCTCCTACGAGCAGTACTTC
CDR3 protein: CASSLNAGISSYEQYF

clone size: .
D gene: TRBD2
V gene: TRBV5-8
J gene: TRBJ2-1
CDR3 DNA: TGTGCCAGCAGTACGAGCGGGAATCCCTACAATGAGCAGTTCTTC
CDR3 protein: CASSTSGNPYNEQFF

clone size: .
D gene: TRBD2
V gene: TRBV29-1
J gene: TRBJ2-1
CDR3 DNA: TGCAGCGTGAAGACTAGCGGGAGGGAATCTAATGAGCAGTTCTTC
CDR3 protein: CSVKTSGRESNEQFF

clone size: once
D gene: .
V gene: TRBV29-1
J gene: TRBJ2-7
CDR3 DNA: TGCAGCGGGCAGGGCATGAACTACGAGCAGTACTTC
CDR3 protein: CSGQGMNYEQYF

clone size: .
D gene: .
V gene: TRBV28
J gene: TRBJ1-4
CDR3 DNA: TGTGCCAGCATTCGCAGGGCCGGTAGTGAAAAACTGTTTTTT
CDR3 protein: CASIRRAGSEKLFF

clone size: .
D gene: .
V gene: TRBV7-2
J gene: TRBJ1-3
CDR3 DNA: TGTGCCAGCAGCTTAGAGGGGGGAAACACCATATATTTT
CDR3 protein: CASSLEGGNTIYF

clone size: .
D gene: TRBD1
V gene: TRBV6-4
J gene: TRBJ2-1
CDR3 DNA: TGTGCCAGCAGCGAGGACAGGGGATCCTACAATGAGCAGTTCTTC
CDR3 protein: CASSEDRGSYNEQFF

clone size: .
D gene: TRBD1
V gene: TRBV7-2
J gene: TRBJ1-2
CDR3 DNA: TGTGCCAGCAGCTCCAGGACAGGGAACTATGGCTACACCTTC
CDR3 protein: CASSSRTGNYGYTF

clone size: .
D gene: TRBD1
V gene: TRBV4-1
J gene: TRBJ1-2
CDR3 DNA: TGCGCCAGCAGCCAGACCGCCGGGACAGGGAAGAATGGCTACACCTTC
CDR3 protein: CASSQTAGTGKNGYTF

clone size: .
D gene: TRBD1
V gene: TRBV9
J gene: TRBJ1-2
CDR3 DNA: TGTGCCAGCAGCACCCGAGGACAGGGCGGTAGCTATGGCTACACCTTC
CDR3 protein: CASSTRGQGGSYGYTF

clone size: .
D gene: .
V gene: TRBV19
J gene: TRBJ1-1
CDR3 DNA: TGTGCCAGTGGAGGAACTGAAGCTTTCTTT
CDR3 protein: CASGGTEAFF

clone size: .
D gene: .
V gene: TRBV2
J gene: TRBJ1-2
CDR3 DNA: TGTGCCAGCAGCCTGATCGAAAAACGAGCTGGCTACACCTTC
CDR3 protein: CASSLIEKRAGYTF

clone size: .
D gene: TRBD1
V gene: TRBV19
J gene: TRBJ1-5
CDR3 DNA: TGTGCCAGTTGGGGCAGGGGGAATGAGCAGCCCCAGCATTTT
CDR3 protein: CASWGRGNEQPQHF

clone size: .
D gene: .
V gene: TRBV7-8
J gene: TRBJ2-3
CDR3 DNA: TGTGCCAGCGGCGGGGTAGCTAACACAGATACGCAGTATTTT
CDR3 protein: CASGGVANTDTQYF

clone size: .
D gene: TRBD1
V gene: TRBV28
J gene: TRBJ1-3
CDR3 DNA: TGTGCCAGCCTGGAGATCGGGACAGGGGTGATGAACACCATATATTTT
CDR3 protein: CASLEIGTGVMNTIYF

clone size: .
D gene: .
V gene: TRBV27
J gene: TRBJ1-1
CDR3 DNA: TGTGCCAGCAGTTTGGGGGGCGGGAGCACTGAAGCTTTCTTT
CDR3 protein: CASSLGGGSTEAFF

clone size: .
D gene: .
V gene: TRBV23-1
J gene: TRBJ2-1
CDR3 DNA: TGCGCCAGCAGTCAGTCGGGACAGAGCTACTACCACGGGGGGCAGTTCTTC
CDR3 protein: CASSQSGQSYYHGGQFF

clone size: .
D gene: .
V gene: TRBV6-2/TRBV6-3
J gene: TRBJ1-5
CDR3 DNA: TGTGCCAGCAGCCCGGGACTGACCCGTCAATATAGCAATCAGCCCCAGCATTTT
CDR3 protein: CASSPGLTRQYSNQPQHF

clone size: once
D gene: TRBD2
V gene: TRBV25-1
J gene: TRBJ2-7
CDR3 DNA: TGTGCCAGCAGCTATAAAAGGGAGGGCTACGAGCAGTACTTC
CDR3 protein: CASSYKREGYEQYF

clone size: .
D gene: TRBD2
V gene: TRBV5-4
J gene: TRBJ2-1
CDR3 DNA: TGTGCCAGCAGCTTGACAGCGGGGGTCGGGAATGAGCAGTTCTTC
CDR3 protein: CASSLTAGVGNEQFF

clone size: .
D gene: TRBD2
V gene: TRBV29-1
J gene: TRBJ2-1
CDR3 DNA: TGCAGCGCCGACGGGGGGGGTCCCTACAATGAGCAGTTCTTC
CDR3 protein: CSADGGGPYNEQFF

clone size: .
D gene: .
V gene: TRBV28
J gene: TRBJ2-7
CDR3 DNA: TGTGCCAGCAGTTCTACTATTACCTCAACCTACGAGCAGTACTTC
CDR3 protein: CASSSTITSTYEQYF

clone size: .
D gene: TRBD1
V gene: TRBV7-9
J gene: TRBJ1-4
CDR3 DNA: TGTGCCAGCAGCTTCCTGGACAGGGGGCATGAAAAACTGTTTTTT
CDR3 protein: CASSFLDRGHEKLFF

clone size: many
D gene: .
V gene: TRBV27
J gene: TRBJ2-1
CDR3 DNA: TGTGCCAGCAGTCAAAGACTAGGTAATGAGCAGTTCTTC
CDR3 protein: CASSQRLGNEQFF

clone size: .
D gene: .
V gene: TRBV5-1
J gene: TRBJ2-6
CDR3 DNA: TGCGCCAGCAGCTTGACAGCGGACTCTGGGGCCAACGTCCTGACTTTC
CDR3 protein: CASSLTADSGANVLTF

clone size: .
D gene: .
V gene: TRBV10-3
J gene: TRBJ1-4
CDR3 DNA: TGTGCCATCAGTGAGAACAGTCTTAATGAAAAACTGTTTTTT
CDR3 protein: CAISENSLNEKLFF